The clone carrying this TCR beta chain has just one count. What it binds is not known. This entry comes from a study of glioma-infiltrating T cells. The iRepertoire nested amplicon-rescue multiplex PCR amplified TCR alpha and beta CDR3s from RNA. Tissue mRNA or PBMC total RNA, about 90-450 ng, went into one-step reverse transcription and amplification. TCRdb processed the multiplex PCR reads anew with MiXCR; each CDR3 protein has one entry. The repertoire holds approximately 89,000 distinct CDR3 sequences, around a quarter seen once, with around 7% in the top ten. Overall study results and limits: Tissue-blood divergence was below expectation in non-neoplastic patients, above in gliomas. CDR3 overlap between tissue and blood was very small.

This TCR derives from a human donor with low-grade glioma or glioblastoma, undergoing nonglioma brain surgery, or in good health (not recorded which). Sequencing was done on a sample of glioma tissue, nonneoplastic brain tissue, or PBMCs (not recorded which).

The CDR3 DNA sequence: TGCGCCAGCAGCGTCCCCGGACTAAATAATTCACCCCTCCACTTT. It encodes CASSVPGLNNSPLHF. J is TRBJ1-6 and V is TRBV4-1; D call uncertain. The CDR3 extends over 15 amino acids. Germline CDR1 reads MGHRA; CDR2 reads YSYEKL. Trimming took 5 bases from V and 5 from J, leaving 13 bases between them.